Listed below are T cell receptor beta chains from one sample, sequenced in a study of OX40 agonist ivuxolimab in advanced cancers. The method was immunoSEQ multiplex PCR; TCRdb's version includes in-frame clones alone and lacks a portion of them. This table has 55,000 to 85,000 clones, 86% appearing once. The input for sequencing was CD4+ or CD8+ T cells sorted from blood, taken in a trial of the OX40 agonist ivuxolimab. These receptors originate from an adult with an advanced solid tumor such as melanoma, head and neck, liver or kidney cancer. Both conserved end residues are part of each CDR3. A D gene is named only where the DNA matches it firmly. Clone sizes are given selectively: once, few, many, or a class where the clone is expanded.

j_gene | v_gene | d_gene | abundance | CDR3nt | CDR3aa
TRBJ2-5 | TRBV18 | TRBD2 | NA | TGTGCCAGCTCGCTTGGACTAGAACAAGAGACCCAGTACTTC | CASSLGLEQETQYF
TRBJ2-5 | TRBV4-3 | TRBD2 | NA | TGCGCCAGCAGCCAAGACCTAGCGGGGAGGGGGACCCAGTACTTC | CASSQDLAGRGTQYF
TRBJ1-1 | TRBV20-1 | NA | NA | TGCAGTGCTAGGCAGGGGCGAGCTTTCTTT | CSARQGRAFF
TRBJ2-7 | TRBV2 | TRBD1 | few | TGTGCCAGCAGTGTTGGACAGGGGGGGATCTACGAGCAGTACTTC | CASSVGQGGIYEQYF
TRBJ1-2 | TRBV4-1 | TRBD1 | few | TGCGCCAGCAGCCAATTGACAGGGGATGGCTACACCTTC | CASSQLTGDGYTF
TRBJ2-7 | TRBV28 | NA | NA | TGTGCCAGCAGTTCTCAATTCCCCTACGAGCAGTACTTC | CASSSQFPYEQYF
TRBJ1-1 | TRBV5-1 | NA | NA | TGCGCCAGCAGCTTGGGCGTCGTCGCAGGGAACACTGAAGCTTTCTTT | CASSLGVVAGNTEAFF
TRBJ2-3 | TRBV9 | NA | NA | TGTGCCAGCAGCGTAGCACCACGGATTAGCACAGATACGCAGTATTTT | CASSVAPRISTDTQYF
TRBJ2-3 | TRBV28 | NA | NA | TGTGCCAGCCCTATGTCCTCTGGACCTAGCACAGATACGCAGTATTTT | CASPMSSGPSTDTQYF
TRBJ2-5 | TRBV10-2 | NA | NA | TGCGCCAGCAGTGAGTTCGTCCAAGAGACCCAGTACTTC | CASSEFVQETQYF
TRBJ2-1 | TRBV14 | NA | once | TGTGCCAGCAGCCAAAGGGGGGGTGCGGTCCCTTGGATCAATGAGCAGTTCTTC | CASSQRGGAVPWINEQFF
TRBJ2-1 | TRBV7-9 | TRBD1 | NA | TGTGCCAGCAGCTCCGGGACAGGGAAAAACAATGAGCAGTTCTTC | CASSSGTGKNNEQFF
TRBJ2-2 | TRBV11-2 | NA | NA | TGTGCCAGCAGCTTAGCTATGGCGGGCACCGGGGAGCTGTTTTTT | CASSLAMAGTGELFF
TRBJ1-1 | TRBV6-5 | NA | NA | TGTGCCAGCAGTTACTCGACAGCGAACACTGAAGCTTTCTTT | CASSYSTANTEAFF
TRBJ1-2 | TRBV6-5 | NA | NA | TGTGCCAGCAGTAGGGACGCCTCGGCTGGCTACACCTTC | CASSRDASAGYTF
TRBJ1-2 | TRBV19 | NA | NA | TGTGCCAGTAGTATCGGCCCCGGGACACTTAACTATGGCTACACCTTC | CASSIGPGTLNYGYTF
TRBJ2-5 | TRBV5-4 | NA | once | TGTGCCAGCAGCCGCAAGGAACAGGGCGACCAAGAGACCCAGTACTTC | CASSRKEQGDQETQYF
TRBJ2-7 | TRBV14 | NA | NA | TGTGCCAGCAGCCGTAAGGGGGGGGGCGCCGGCCTGCGTGGGCAGTACTTC | CASSRKGGGAGLRGQYF
TRBJ1-6 | TRBV19 | NA | few | TGTGCCAGTAGTGGAGGGGGGAATTCACCCCTCCACTTT | CASSGGGNSPLHF
TRBJ2-1 | TRBV2 | TRBD1 | NA | TGTGCCAGCAGCGGGACAGGGTCGTGGAATGAGCAGTTCTTC | CASSGTGSWNEQFF